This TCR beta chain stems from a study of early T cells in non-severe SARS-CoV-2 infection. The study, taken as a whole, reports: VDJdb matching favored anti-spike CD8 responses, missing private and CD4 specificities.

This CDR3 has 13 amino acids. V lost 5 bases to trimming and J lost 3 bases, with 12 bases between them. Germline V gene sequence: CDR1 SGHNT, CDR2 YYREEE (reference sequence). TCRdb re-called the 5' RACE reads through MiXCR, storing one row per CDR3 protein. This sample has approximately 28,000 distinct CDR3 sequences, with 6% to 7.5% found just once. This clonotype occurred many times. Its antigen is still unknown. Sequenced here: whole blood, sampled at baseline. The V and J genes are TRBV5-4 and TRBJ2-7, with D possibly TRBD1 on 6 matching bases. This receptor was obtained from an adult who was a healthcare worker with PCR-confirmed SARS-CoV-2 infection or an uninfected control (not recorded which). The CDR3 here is CASRRDNLYEQYF. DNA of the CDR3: TGTGCCAGCAGAAGGGACAACCTCTACGAGCAGTACTTC.